This TCR beta chain is from a study of T cells after yellow fever vaccination. The study's findings and limits: FACS-sorted repertoires might harbor abundant contaminating clonotypes from the bulk population.

This CDR3 region has 14 residues. CDR1 and CDR2 (germline): SGHTA, FQGNSA. V trimming: 5 bases; J trimming: 8 bases; junction bases outside the gene matches: 8. This clonotype was seen ten or more times. What it binds is not known. Template-switching 5'RACE yielded the TCR cDNA; a universal primer site and UMIs were added in the process. TCRdb reprocessed the 5' RACE reads with MiXCR, giving one entry per CDR3 protein. Of under 200,000 distinct CDR3 sequences in the sample, less than 9% were seen once. The chain couples TRBV7-2 to TRBJ2-1; 8 positions agree with TRBD1. This sequence originates from a man aged 18 to 30 who received the YFV17D yellow fever vaccine. The material was CD4+ T cells sorted from PBMCs, obtained less than 6 days after the first yellow fever vaccination. In nucleotides, the CDR3 is TGTGCCAGCAGCCAAAGGACAGGGCAGTATGAGCAGTTCTTC. Protein sequence: CASSQRTGQYEQFF. Full variable domain (outside the CDR3, taken from reference TRBV7-2 and TRBJ2-1): GAGVSQSPSNKVTEKGKDVELRCDPISGHTALYWYRQSLGQGLEFLIYFQGNSAPDKSGLPSDRFSAERTGGSVSTLTIQRTQQEDSAVYLCASSQRTGQYEQFFGPGTRLTVL.